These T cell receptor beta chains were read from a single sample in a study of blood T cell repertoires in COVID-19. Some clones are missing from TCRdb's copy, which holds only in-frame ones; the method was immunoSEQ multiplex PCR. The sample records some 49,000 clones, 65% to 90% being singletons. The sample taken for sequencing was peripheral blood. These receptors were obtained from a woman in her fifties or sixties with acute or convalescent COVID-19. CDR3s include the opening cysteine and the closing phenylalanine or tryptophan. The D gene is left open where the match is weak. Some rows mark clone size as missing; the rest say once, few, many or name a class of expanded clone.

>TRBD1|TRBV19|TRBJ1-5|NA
TGTGCCAGCACAGGGGCGGGTCAGCCCCAGCATTTT
CASTGAGQPQHF
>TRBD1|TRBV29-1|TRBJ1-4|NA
TGCAGCGTTACCGACAGGGGCACCTTTTCGGGTGAAAAACTGTTTTTT
CSVTDRGTFSGEKLFF
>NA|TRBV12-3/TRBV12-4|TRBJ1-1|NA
TGTGCCAGCAGTTTTCGGGAGGAAGCTTTCTTT
CASSFREEAFF
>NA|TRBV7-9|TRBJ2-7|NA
TGTGCCAGCAGCCGCCGCCCGATAGGCGGGAAGAGCTACGAGCAGTACTTC
CASSRRPIGGKSYEQYF
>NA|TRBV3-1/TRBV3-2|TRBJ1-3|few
TGTGCCAGCAGCTCCGACGCATACAGAAGCTCTGGAAACACCATATATTTT
CASSSDAYRSSGNTIYF
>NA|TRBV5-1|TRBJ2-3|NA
TGCGCCAGCAGCTTGGAGGTGGGAGCTGGCACAGATACGCAGTATTTT
CASSLEVGAGTDTQYF
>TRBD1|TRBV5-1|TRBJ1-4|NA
TGCGCCAGCAGCTTGGGGGACAGCCTTGCAACTAATGAAAAACTGTTTTTT
CASSLGDSLATNEKLFF
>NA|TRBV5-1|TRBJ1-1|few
TGCGCCAGCAGCCCCGCGATGTTGAACACTGAAGCTTTCTTT
CASSPAMLNTEAFF
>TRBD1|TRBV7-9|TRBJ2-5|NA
TGTGCCAGCAGCCAGGACAGGGAGACCCAGTACTTC
CASSQDRETQYF
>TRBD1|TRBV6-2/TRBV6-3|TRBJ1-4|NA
TGTGCCAGCAGTCTAAGAAGAAAGTTGACAGGGGGCAGAACTTGGGATGAAAAACTGTTTTTT
CASSLRRKLTGGRTWDEKLFF
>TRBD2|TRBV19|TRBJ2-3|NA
TGTGCCAGTAGTATATTAGGAGCGGGAGAAAAAGATACGCAGTATTTT
CASSILGAGEKDTQYF
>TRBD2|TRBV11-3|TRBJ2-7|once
TGTGCCAGCAGCTCCAGTTCGGGGGGTCACTACGAGCAGTACTTC
CASSSSSGGHYEQYF
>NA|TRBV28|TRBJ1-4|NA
TGTGCCAGCAGTACACAGGGCCATAGTAATGAAAAACTGTTTTTT
CASSTQGHSNEKLFF
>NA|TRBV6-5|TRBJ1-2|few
TGTGCCAGCAGTTACACCCGGACATCCGCCTATGGCTACACCTTC
CASSYTRTSAYGYTF
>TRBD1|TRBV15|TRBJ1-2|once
TGTGCCACCAGCAGTGGAGGGGGCCAGGGCTATGGCTACACCTTC
CATSSGGGQGYGYTF
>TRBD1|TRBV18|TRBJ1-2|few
TGTGCCAGCTCACCGGGACAGGCCCTGTTGGTTGGCTACACCTTC
CASSPGQALLVGYTF
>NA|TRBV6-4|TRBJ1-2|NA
TGTGCCAGCAGTGGAGGTTTTGGCTACACCTTC
CASSGGFGYTF
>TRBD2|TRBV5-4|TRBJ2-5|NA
TGTGCCAGCAGCCCATTGGGACTACCTCAAGAGACCCAGTACTTC
CASSPLGLPQETQYF
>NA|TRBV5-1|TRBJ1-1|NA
TGCGCCAGCAGCGTCCGGCCGGGCACTGAAGCTTTCTTT
CASSVRPGTEAFF
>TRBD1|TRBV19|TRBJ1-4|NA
TGTGCCAGTAGTGGAACTCGACAGGGGAGCGAAAAACTGTTTTTT
CASSGTRQGSEKLFF
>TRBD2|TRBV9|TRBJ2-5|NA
TGTGCCAGCAGCGCTCCCGGGGGGGCAAAGCAAGAGACCCAGTACTTC
CASSAPGGAKQETQYF
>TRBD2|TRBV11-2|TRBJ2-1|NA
TGTGCCAGCAGCTTAGGTTCCAGGACTAGCGGGAGGGGGAAGGGTGAGCAGTTCTTC
CASSLGSRTSGRGKGEQFF
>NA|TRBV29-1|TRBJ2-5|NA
TGCAGCGTTGAAGATCGAAGTCAGGGGTTCATGGAGACCCAGTACTTC
CSVEDRSQGFMETQYF
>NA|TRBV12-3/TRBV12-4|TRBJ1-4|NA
TGTGCCACCCTAGGGGCGGAGGAAAAACTGTTTTTT
CATLGAEEKLFF
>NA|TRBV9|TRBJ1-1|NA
TGTGCCAGCAGCGCAGAGGCGAGAGATACTGAAGCTTTCTTT
CASSAEARDTEAFF
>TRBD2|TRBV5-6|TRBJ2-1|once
TGTGCCAGCGGACCGGGACTAGCGGGAGGAGGGGAGCAGTTCTTC
CASGPGLAGGGEQFF
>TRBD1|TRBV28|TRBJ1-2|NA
TGTGCCAGCAGTCCCTCCTCGGGACAGGATAACTATGGCTACACCTTC
CASSPSSGQDNYGYTF
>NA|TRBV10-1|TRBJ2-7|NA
TGCGCCAGCAGTGAGTTGCGGGATCGCGAGCAGTACTTC
CASSELRDREQYF
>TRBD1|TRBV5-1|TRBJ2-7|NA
TGCGCCAGCAGCTTGGCCTACTCCGGGACAGGGACCCCGAGCTCCTACGAGCAGTACTTC
CASSLAYSGTGTPSSYEQYF
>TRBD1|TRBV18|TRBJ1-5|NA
TGTGCCAGCTCACCACCGGGACAGGGAATACAGCCCCAGCATTTT
CASSPPGQGIQPQHF
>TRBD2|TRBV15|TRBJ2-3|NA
TGTGCCACCAGCAGAAGGGCTAGCGGATTCACAGATACGCAGTATTTT
CATSRRASGFTDTQYF
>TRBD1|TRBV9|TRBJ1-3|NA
TGTGCCAGCAGTGACAGGGCTGGAAACACCATATATTTT
CASSDRAGNTIYF
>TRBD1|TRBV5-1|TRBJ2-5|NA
TGCGCCAGCAGGCCTACAGGGGGCCGAGAGACCCAGTACTTC
CASRPTGGRETQYF
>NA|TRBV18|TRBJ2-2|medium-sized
TGTGCCAGCTCACCAGGGCCTCCGAACACCGGGGAGCTGTTTTTT
CASSPGPPNTGELFF
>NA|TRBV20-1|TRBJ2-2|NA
TGCAGTGCACGCAGCGACGGGGAGCTGTTTTTT
CSARSDGELFF
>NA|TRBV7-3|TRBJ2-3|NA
TGTGCCAGCAGCCCCACCTACTCAGATACGCAGTATTTT
CASSPTYSDTQYF
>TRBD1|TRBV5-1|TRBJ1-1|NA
TGCGCCAGCGCCGATAGAGACAGGGGTACCACTGAAGCTTTCTTT
CASADRDRGTTEAFF
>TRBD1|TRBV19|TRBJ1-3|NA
TGTGCCCACCGGGACAGGTCCTTTAACTCTGGAAACACCATATATTTT
CAHRDRSFNSGNTIYF
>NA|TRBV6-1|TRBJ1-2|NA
TGTGCCAGCAGTGAAGCCCAGGCAGCTAACTATGGCTACACCTTC
CASSEAQAANYGYTF
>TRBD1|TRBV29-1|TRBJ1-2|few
TGCAGCGTTGACGAACAGGGGACTAACTATGGCTACACCTTC
CSVDEQGTNYGYTF
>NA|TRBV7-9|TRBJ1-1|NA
TGTGCCAGCTACATGAACACTGAAGCTTTCTTT
CASYMNTEAFF
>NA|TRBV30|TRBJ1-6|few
TGTGCCTGGAGTGTATGGTCTAAGCACGCGGGGAATTCACCCCTCCACTTT
CAWSVWSKHAGNSPLHF
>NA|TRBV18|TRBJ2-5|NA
TGTGCCAGCTCACCCCAACAGGTTACCCAAGAGACCCAGTACTTC
CASSPQQVTQETQYF
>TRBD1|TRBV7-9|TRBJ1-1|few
TGTGCCAGCAGCTCGAATACTGGACAGGGTAGGACTGAAGCTTTCTTT
CASSSNTGQGRTEAFF
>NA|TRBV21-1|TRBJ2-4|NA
TGTGCCAGCAGCAAAAAAAAGCCCGACTTGGGAGTAGCCAAAAACATTCAGTACTTC
CASSKKKPDLGVAKNIQYF